This T cell receptor (beta chain) comes out of a study of CDR3 diversity in severe acne. CDR1 WSHSY and CDR2 SAAADI come from the germline V gene. This CDR3 has 15 amino acids. Losses at the gene ends were 1 base for V and 1 base for J; bases not matched to a gene: 0. TCRdb recomputed calls from the PCR reads with MiXCR, one row per CDR3 protein. In the table there are tens of thousands of distinct CDR3 sequences, under 65% of which are singletons. There are a few counts of this clonotype. The chain links TRBV10-2 to TRBJ2-5, with TRBD1 matching 10 bases. The sample taken for sequencing was blood. The sequence was obtained from a male donor in good health, without acne. DNA for the CDR3: TGCGCCAGCAGTGAGTGGGACAGGGGCCAAGAGACCCAGTACTTC. This translates into CASSEWDRGQETQYF.